These T cell receptor beta chains were read from a single sample in a study of tumor-infiltrating lymphocytes in primary liver carcinoma. One entry per CDR3 protein, called by TCRdb with MiXCR from the multiplex PCR reads. The sample consists of about 84,000 distinct CDR3 sequences, 72% of them appearing once. Sample: liver tumor tissue from sampling region 1. The receptors here all came from a man in his forties with primary liver carcinoma and hepatitis B virus infection. Both conserved end residues are part of each CDR3. A D gene is named only where the DNA matches it firmly. Clone size is not always given. Where it is, it says once, few, many or a class for expanded clones.

D: .
J: TRBJ2-7
size: many
V: TRBV6-2/TRBV6-3
DNA: TGTGCCAGCAACCTCTCGGACGACTACGAGCAGTACTTC
CDR3: CASNLSDDYEQYF

D: .
J: TRBJ1-5
size: .
V: TRBV10-3
DNA: TGTGTCATCAGCTCACACAGGAGTAGCAATCAGCCCCAGCATTTT
CDR3: CVISSHRSSNQPQHF

D: .
J: TRBJ1-5
size: .
V: TRBV4-1
DNA: TGCACCAGTAGCCTTACACATAGCAATCAGCCCCAGCATTTT
CDR3: CTSSLTHSNQPQHF

D: TRBD2
J: TRBJ2-3
size: .
V: TRBV7-8
DNA: TGTGTCAGCAGCTTTCCCTCGGGGGCGGGAGGGAGGACAGATACGCAGTATTTT
CDR3: CVSSFPSGAGGRTDTQYF

D: .
J: TRBJ2-1
size: once
V: TRBV11-3
DNA: TGTGTCAGCAGCTTTGCCAGCTACAATGAGCAGCTCTTC
CDR3: CVSSFASYNEQLF

D: TRBD2
J: TRBJ2-7
size: .
V: TRBV10-3
DNA: TGTGCCACCAGTGGACTAGCGGACCACGAGCAGTACTTC
CDR3: CATSGLADHEQYF

D: TRBD1
J: TRBJ1-2
size: .
V: TRBV29-1
DNA: TGCAGCATAGCCGGGACAGTGGGCGCTGCCTATGGCTACACCTTC
CDR3: CSIAGTVGAAYGYTF

D: .
J: TRBJ2-1
size: once
V: TRBV29-1
DNA: TGCAGTTTTCTGATTGGGGAGCAGTTCTTC
CDR3: CSFLIGEQFF

D: TRBD2
J: TRBJ2-3
size: .
V: TRBV28
DNA: TGTACCAGGAGTTTAGGCCGGCGGGAGAGTACAGATACGCAGTATTTT
CDR3: CTRSLGRRESTDTQYF

D: .
J: TRBJ2-2
size: .
V: TRBV11-2
DNA: TGTGCCAGCAGAATCGACCGCGGGGAGCTGTTTTTC
CDR3: CASRIDRGELFF